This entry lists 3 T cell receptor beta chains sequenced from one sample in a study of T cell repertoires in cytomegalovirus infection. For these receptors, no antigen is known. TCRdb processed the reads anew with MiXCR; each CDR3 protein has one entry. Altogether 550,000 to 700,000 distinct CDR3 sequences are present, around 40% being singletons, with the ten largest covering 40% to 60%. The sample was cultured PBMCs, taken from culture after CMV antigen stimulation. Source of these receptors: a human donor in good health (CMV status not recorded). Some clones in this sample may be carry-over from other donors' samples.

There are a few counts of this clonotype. DNA of the CDR3: TGTGCCAGCAGCTTAGAGGGGGGGACTAGCGGGATCAATGAGCAGTTCTTC. The encoded protein is CASSLEGGTSGINEQFF. The V call is TRBV7-7, the J call TRBJ2-1; 13 positions match TRBD2. CDR1 is SSHAT, CDR2 FNYEAQ, per germline (reference sequence). This CDR3 contains 17 residues. The V gene end was trimmed by 1 base and the J gene end by 6 bases; junction bases not matched to a gene: 6.

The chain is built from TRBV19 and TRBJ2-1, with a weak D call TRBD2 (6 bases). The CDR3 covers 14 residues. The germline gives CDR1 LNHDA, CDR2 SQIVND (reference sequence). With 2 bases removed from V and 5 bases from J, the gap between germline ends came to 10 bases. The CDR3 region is CASSIYGGNNEQFF. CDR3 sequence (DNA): TGTGCCAGTAGTATATACGGAGGGAACAATGAGCAGTTCTTC.

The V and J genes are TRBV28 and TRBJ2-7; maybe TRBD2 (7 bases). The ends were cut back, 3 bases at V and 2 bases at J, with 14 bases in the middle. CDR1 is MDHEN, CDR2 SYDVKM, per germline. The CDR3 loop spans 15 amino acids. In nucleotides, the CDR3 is TGTGCCAGCAGTTTTCTACAGGGAGGGACCTACGAGCAGTACTTC. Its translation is CASSFLQGGTYEQYF.